Shown below are 30 T cell receptor beta chains from a single sample sequenced in a study of metastatic and nonmetastatic thyroid tumors (dated by TCRdb to between 2020 and 2021). To prepare the library, PCR was applied. Sequenced on an Illumina HiSeq 4000. The public reads were reprocessed in TCRdb via fastp at Q25 and MiXCR, keeping in-frame beta chains. The sample table records about 22,000 clones; roughly a sixth of these occur just once. The ten biggest clones cover roughly 2.8% of the sample. None of the patients had been given any treatment before thyroid surgery. The sample was adjacent normal tissue. The origin of the receptors is a male donor with papillary thyroid cancer or a benign thyroid nodule (not recorded which). Some clones in this sample may be carry-over from other donors' samples.

By sample share, this clone is medium-sized. The chain has TRBV6-2 or TRBV6-3 and TRBJ2-5; no reliable D call. Looked up from germline, CDR1 is MNHEY and CDR2 is SVGEGT. The CDR3 has 12 residues. V lost 5 bases, J lost 2 bases, and 6 bases lay in between. For the CDR3, the DNA is TGTGCCAGCAGTGATATACAAGAGACCCAGTACTTC. Its translation: CASSDIQETQYF.

Turning to this clone: This may be a read error: a much more frequent sequence differs by one nucleotide. The CDR3, as DNA: TGTGCCAGTAAGGGGAAGCGGGGGCCTGGGGATGAGCAGCTCTTC. Protein sequence: CASKGKRGPGDEQLF. The chain employs TRBV4-2 and TRBJ2-1; TRBD2 agrees at 8 bases. The length of the CDR3 is 15 residues. In germline, CDR1 is LGHNA, CDR2 YNFKEQ.

The table lists this clone with many counts. The chain employs TRBV5-6 and TRBJ2-7; D possibly corresponds to TRBD2 (6 bases). With 2 bases removed from V and 6 bases from J, the gap between germline ends came to 12 bases. Germline loops: CDR1 SGHDT, CDR2 YYEEEE. This CDR3 spans 13 amino acids. CDR3 bases: TGTGCCAGCAGCTTAGGTGGCGGGGCCGAGCAGTACTTC. It yields the protein CASSLGGGAEQYF.

This clone was detected many times. V and J are TRBV4-3 and TRBJ2-3; TRBD2 is a possible D gene (6 bases). The germline V gene has CDR1 LGHNA and CDR2 YSLEER. CDR3 length equals 15 residues. V was cut by 0 bases and J by 6 bases, with 13 bases left in between. CDR3 bases: TGCGCCAGCAGCCAAGAGGGACGGGGGTGGGATACGCAGTATTTT. Protein sequence: CASSQEGRGWDTQYF.

This clone was counted between two and nine times. The rearrangement uses TRBV6-1 and TRBJ2-7; no clear D gene. The V and J ends lost 1 base and 6 bases respectively, with 10 bases between them. The germline gives CDR1 MNHNS, CDR2 SASEGT. The CDR3 runs to 13 residues. Written as DNA, the CDR3 is TGTGCCAGCAGTGAAGGAGGCGGCGGCGAGCAGTACTTC. This encodes CASSEGGGGEQYF.

The chain links TRBV11-1 to TRBJ2-1; 7 nucleotides align to TRBD1. This CDR3 is 15 amino acids long. Germline lookup yields CDR1 SGHAT and CDR2 FQDESV (reference sequence). The J segment lost 7 bases and the V segment lost 5 bases, leaving 11 bases of the junction unmatched. The CDR3 loop reads CASSLGTASRNEQFF. CDR3 in DNA: TGTGCCAGCAGCCTGGGGACAGCGAGCCGTAATGAGCAGTTCTTC.

Within the sample, this clone is medium-sized. This chain joins TRBV28 and TRBJ2-7, with D possibly matching TRBD2 (5 bases). Trimming pared 8 bases from V and 5 bases from J, leaving 13 bases between. The CDR3 is 12 residues long. Germline V lookup: CDR1 MDHEN, CDR2 SYDVKM. This CDR3 reads CASFSVGNEQYF. CDR3 bases: TGTGCCAGCTTTTCGGTCGGGAACGAGCAGTACTTC. The whole variable domain, filled in from reference TRBV28 and TRBJ2-7, reads DVKVTQSSRYLVKRTGEKVFLECVQDMDHENMFWYRQDPGLGLRLIYFSYDVKMKEKGDIPEGYSVSREKKERFSLILESASTNQTSMYLCASFSVGNEQYFGPGTRLTVT.

In its sample, this clone is medium-sized (0.01 to 0.1%). This CDR3 reads CASSLAGASGNTIYF. CDR3 nucleotides: TGTGCCAGCAGCTTAGCCGGGGCCTCTGGAAACACCATATATTTT. This chain joins TRBV11-1 and TRBJ1-3; perhaps TRBD1 as D (5 bases). Trimming left V 0 bases short and J 0 bases short, with 6 bases between. Germline CDR1 is SGHAT and CDR2 is FQDESV (reference sequence). CDR3 length: 15 amino acids.

This clone was recorded many times. This chain connects TRBV9 to TRBJ2-3; perhaps D is TRBD1 or TRBD2 (6 bases each). Trimming took 0 bases from V and 2 from J, leaving 10 bases between them. Germline CDR1 SGDLS, CDR2 YYNGEE. CDR3 length: 15 amino acids. The CDR3 sequence is CASSVEGGFTDTQYF. CDR3 nucleotides: TGTGCCAGCAGCGTAGAGGGGGGATTCACAGATACGCAGTATTTT.

This clone was detected only a few times. The V and J genes are TRBV10-3 and TRBJ1-2; D is unresolved. Germline lookup yields CDR1 ENHRY and CDR2 SYGVKD. The CDR3 extends over 13 amino acids. Trimming cost V 4 bases and J 4 bases, with 10 bases left between them. This chain's CDR3 is CAISGSPGYGYTF. In DNA, the CDR3 is TGTGCCATCAGTGGGTCGCCCGGCTATGGCTACACCTTC.

This clone has ten or more counts. The J gene is TRBJ2-1, the V gene TRBV9; 8 bases match TRBD2. With V trimmed by 0 bases and J by 4 bases, 3 bases remained unmatched. Germline CDR1 and CDR2: SGDLS and YYNGEE. The CDR3 length is 15 residues. The CDR3 bases are TGTGCCAGCAGCGTAGGGGCTAGCGGGTACAATGAGCAGTTCTTC. Its protein product is CASSVGASGYNEQFF.

Within the sample, this clone is medium-sized. The chain combines TRBV2 with TRBJ1-1; no clear D. Germline V gives CDR1 SNHLY, CDR2 FYNNEI. V lost 3 bases and J lost 0, with 8 bases in between. This CDR3 region has 14 residues. In nucleotides, the CDR3 is TGTGCCAGCAGTGACCGGGGTGTGAACACTGAAGCTTTCTTT. Encoded protein: CASSDRGVNTEAFF.

This clone was observed at least ten times. The sample holds other DNA sequences that translate to the same CDR3. This chain joins TRBV5-6 and TRBJ2-2, with D maybe TRBD1 (6 bases). With 4 bases removed from V and 3 bases from J, the gap between germline ends came to 10 bases. The CDR3 runs to 14 residues. Germline CDR1 and CDR2: SGHDT and YYEEEE. Here the CDR3 DNA reads TGTGCCAGCAGCCCACAGGGCTACACCGGGGAGCTGTTTTTT. It is translated as CASSPQGYTGELFF.

In its sample, this clone ranks as medium-sized. The DNA is omitted, as the CDR3 cannot be located on it reliably, and the CDR3 follows TCRdb's listing. J is TRBJ1-4 and V is TRBV6-1; TRBD1, as called in the table, went unchecked against the DNA. The CDR3 is 13 residues long, counting both termini. CDR1 and CDR2 from the germline V gene are MNHNS and SASEGT. This CDR3 reads CASSVGKGSGTTF.

In this sample, this clone turned up many times. CDR3 loop: CATESRANYGYTF. CDR3 bases: TGTGCCACCGAGTCGAGGGCAAACTATGGCTACACCTTC. The chain joins TRBV6-1 to TRBJ1-2; D is unresolved. This CDR3 region has 13 residues. Germline CDR1 and CDR2: MNHNS and SASEGT. Trimming stripped 10 bases from V and 2 bases from J, with 14 bases between.

This clone appeared many times. This sequence joins TRBV7-9 and TRBJ2-3; D is unresolved. The ends were cut back, 1 base at V and 3 bases at J, with 11 bases in the middle. Germline-derived CDR1 and CDR2 are SEHNR and FQNEAQ (reference sequence). The CDR3 extends over 15 amino acids. This CDR3 is CASSLGGRMTDTQYF. The CDR3, as DNA: TGTGCCAGCAGCTTAGGAGGCCGAATGACAGATACGCAGTATTTT.

The table lists this clone with many counts. The V and J genes are TRBV5-1 and TRBJ2-1; 9 positions agree with TRBD1. J gave up 4 bases and V 0 bases, and 8 bases lay outside the gene matches. The CDR3 has 17 residues. Germline V gives CDR1 SGHRS, CDR2 YFSETQ. In DNA, the CDR3 is TGCGCCAGCAGCTTGGCCTATTGGACAGGGGCTTACAATGAGCAGTTCTTC. It specifies CASSLAYWTGAYNEQFF.

Of note for this clone: A much more abundant neighbour one base away suggests this may be a read error. The sample carries other DNA sequences with the same CDR3. V usage is TRBV3-1 and J usage is TRBJ1-4; D call uncertain. Trimming removed 3 bases at V and 7 bases at J, with 9 bases between. The CDR3 consists of 13 residues. Per germline, CDR1 LGHDT and CDR2 YNNKEL (reference sequence). CDR3 bases: TGTGCCAGCAGCCACCCTCCAGGTGAAAAACTGTTTTTT. It translates to CASSHPPGEKLFF.

Points on this clone: Compared with germline, one end of the junction differs, possibly owing to a read error. The chain couples TRBV6-2 or TRBV6-3 to TRBJ2-1; possible D gene TRBD1, 6 bases. The germline V gene encodes CDR1 MNHEY and CDR2 SVGEGT. The CDR3 runs to 15 residues. In DNA, the CDR3 is TGTGCCAGCATTTACGATGGGACACCTTACAATGAGCAGTTCTTT. It translates to CASIYDGTPYNEQFF.

In its sample, this clone was seen many times. V gene TRBV6-1 combines with J gene TRBJ1-2, with D uncertain. Germline V gene lookup returns CDR1 MNHNS and CDR2 SASEGT. The V gene lost 8 bases and the J gene lost 6 bases, with 13 bases spanning the gap. The CDR3 extends over 12 amino acids. In DNA form, the CDR3 reads TGTGCCAGCGACCAGAGGCGCAATGGCTACACCTTC. This gives the protein CASDQRRNGYTF.

V gene TRBV20-1 combines with J gene TRBJ2-5, with no clear D. Trimming left V 4 bases short and J 5 bases short, with 11 bases between. Germline V lookup: CDR1 DFQATT, CDR2 SNEGSKA (reference sequence). The CDR3 sequence is 12 residues long. The CDR3 DNA follows: TGCAGTGCTATTAACGTGCTCGAGACCCAGTACTTC. It codes for CSAINVLETQYF.

This clone was counted ten times or more. The J gene is TRBJ1-2, the V gene TRBV7-9; no firm D call. The V gene lost 5 bases and the J gene lost 8 bases, with 18 bases spanning the gap. Germline lookup yields CDR1 SEHNR and CDR2 FQNEAQ (reference sequence). The CDR3 totals 14 residues. The DNA of the CDR3 is TGTGCCAGCAGCACCTTAACCAATGAGATGGGCTACACCTTC. Translating gives CASSTLTNEMGYTF.

Regarding this clone: Given the absence of the conserved phenylalanine or tryptophan at the CDR3 end, a read error is likely. This chain links TRBV5-1 with TRBJ1-3; no reliable D call. Looked up from germline, CDR1 is SGHRS and CDR2 is YFSETQ. This CDR3 has 16 amino acids. CDR3 region: CASSLEGSASGNTIYL. In DNA, the CDR3 is TGCGCCAGCAGCTTGGAGGGAAGCGCGTCTGGTAACACCATATATTTA.

This clone was seen ten or more times. The chain employs TRBV12-3 or TRBV12-4 and TRBJ1-1; D gene unclear. CDR3 size: 14 residues. Deletions cut 1 base from V and 1 base from J, with 7 bases between. The CDR3 region has the DNA TGTGCCAGCAGTTTAGGAGCCGCGAACACTGAAGCTTTCTTT. Translating it yields CASSLGAANTEAFF.

This clone appeared once. Sequence at one end of the junction differs from germline and may be a read error. The V gene is TRBV12-3 or TRBV12-4, the J gene TRBJ1-4; D gene ambiguous. The length of the CDR3 is 15 residues. The DNA of the CDR3 is TGTGCCCGCAGTGTTATAGGTGGGACTAATGAAAAACTGTTTTTT. This encodes CARSVIGGTNEKLFF.

J is TRBJ2-3 and V is TRBV7-6; no clear D gene. CDR1 and CDR2 (germline): SGHVS, FNYEAQ. V lost 2 bases to trimming and J lost 1 base, with 4 bases between them. The CDR3 runs 13 residues. As DNA, the CDR3 is TGTGCCAGCAGCTTAATACGCACAGATACGCAGTATTTT. It translates to CASSLIRTDTQYF.

The rearrangement joins TRBV12-3 or TRBV12-4 to TRBJ1-5; TRBD1 is a possible D gene (6 bases). The CDR3 loop spans 14 amino acids. V gave up 5 bases and J gave up 6 bases, with 14 bases separating them. The CDR3 loop is CASSKTEGVQPQHF. The DNA for the CDR3 is TGTGCCAGCAGTAAAACCGAGGGGGTTCAGCCCCAGCATTTT.

This clone was seen only a few times. As the CDR3 is not closed by the conserved phenylalanine or tryptophan, this likely results from a read error. The limits of the CDR3 on the DNA are not certain, so only TCRdb's listed CDR3 is given. The rearrangement uses TRBV12-3 or TRBV12-4 and TRBJ2-7; TRBD1 is taken as the D call from the table, unchecked against the DNA. The CDR3 comprises 11 residues, both ends counted. CDR3 region: CASSRRTGEYE.

Notes on this clone: This CDR3 fails to terminate in the conserved phenylalanine or tryptophan, so it likely reflects a read error. The V call is TRBV20-1, the J call TRBJ2-3, with 7 nucleotides matching TRBD1. V lost 6 bases to trimming and J lost 1 base; unmatched junction nucleotides: 7. The germline V gene has CDR1 DFQATT and CDR2 SNEGSKA (reference sequence). The CDR3 runs to 14 residues. CDR3 sequence: CSAIQGKGTDTQYS. The CDR3 DNA follows: TGCAGTGCGATACAGGGGAAGGGCACAGATACGCAGTATTCT.

The rearrangement uses TRBV5-1 and TRBJ2-7; D remains ambiguous. Deletions cut 6 bases from V and 5 bases from J, with 18 bases between. Germline V gene data show CDR1 as SGHRS and CDR2 as YFSETQ. The CDR3 extends over 14 amino acids. The CDR3 sequence: CASTGSPLPHEQYV. The CDR3 DNA follows: TGCGCCAGCACAGGTTCTCCACTACCCCACGAGCAGTACGTC.